The clone carrying this T cell receptor (beta chain) was counted a few times. Its cognate antigen is unknown. This record comes from a study of identical twins. cDNA carried unique molecular identifiers, and a universal primer site was added by template switching. TCRdb itself ran the 5' RACE reads through MiXCR, one entry per CDR3 protein. Of a few hundred thousand distinct CDR3 sequences in the sample, 9.5% to 10% were seen once. All donors were healthy, and all were Caucasian. The germline V and J ends were trimmed by 2 bases and 2 bases, with 16 bases remaining between them. CDR3 length: 16 amino acids. Germline CDR1 MGHRA, CDR2 YSYEKL. Whole-study findings and limits: Whereas memory repertoires showed no such difference, abundant cord blood beta clonotypes carried fewer insertions.

This same sample was also taken into another study, of yellow fever vaccine responses in identical twins.

J is TRBJ2-7 and V is TRBV4-1; D is possibly TRBD2 (5 bases). Sequenced material: PBMCs. The clonotype comes from a woman aged 18 to 35 in good health. The CDR3, as DNA: TGCGCCAGCAGCCAAATGGGGATGTCGACTACCTACGAGCAGTACTTC. The encoded protein is CASSQMGMSTTYEQYF.